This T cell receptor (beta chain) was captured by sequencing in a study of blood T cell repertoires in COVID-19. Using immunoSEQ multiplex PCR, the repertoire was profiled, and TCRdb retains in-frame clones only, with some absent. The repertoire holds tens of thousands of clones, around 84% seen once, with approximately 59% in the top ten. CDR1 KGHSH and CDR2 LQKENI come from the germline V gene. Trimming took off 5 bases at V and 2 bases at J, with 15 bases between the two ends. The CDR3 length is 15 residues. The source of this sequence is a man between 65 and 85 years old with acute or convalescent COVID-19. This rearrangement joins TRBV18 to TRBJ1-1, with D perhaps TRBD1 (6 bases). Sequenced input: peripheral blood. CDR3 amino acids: CASSSTGSHNTEAFF. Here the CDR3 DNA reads TGTGCCAGCTCATCTACAGGGTCGCACAACACTGAAGCTTTCTTT.